The 6 T cell receptor beta chains below come from one sample, sequenced in a study of cytomegalovirus exposure and HLA in healthy donors. A multiplex PCR was run with 60 Vbeta primers and 13 Jbeta primers. Assay: immunoSEQ multiplex PCR; the TCRdb copy retains only in-frame clones and omits some. The repertoire holds some 140,000 clones, with just under 80% as singletons. Sequencing input: PBMCs. The source of these receptors is a man between 25 and 39 years old in good health.

This clone was counted only a few times. The chain couples TRBV5-1 to TRBJ2-2, with a weak D call TRBD2 (7 bases). CDR3 length equals 15 residues. From germline, CDR1 is SGHRS and CDR2 YFSETQ. V shed 4 bases and J shed 5 bases, with 15 bases lying between them. The CDR3 reads CASSGGRGGTGELFF. In DNA, the CDR3 is TGCGCCAGCAGCGGCGGGAGAGGGGGGACCGGGGAGCTGTTTTTT. The entire variable domain, with the rest obtained from reference TRBV5-1 and TRBJ2-2, is as follows: KAGVTQTPRYLIKTRGQQVTLSCSPISGHRSVSWYQQTPGQGLQFLFEYFSETQRNKGNFPGRFSGRQFSNSRSEMNVSTLELGDSALYLCASSGGRGGTGELFFGEGSRLTVL.

This clone showed up just a few times. Here the CDR3 reads CASSQVGGERSNQPQHF. CDR3 sequence (DNA): TGCGCCAGCAGCCAAGTGGGAGGGGAGCGTAGCAATCAGCCCCAGCATTTT. The V gene is TRBV4-1, the J gene TRBJ1-5, with a weak D call TRBD1 (5 bases). Trimming shortened V by 1 base and J by 0 bases, and 13 bases separated the two germline ends. Germline CDR1 MGHRA, CDR2 YSYEKL. CDR3 length: 17 residues.

V and J are TRBV2 and TRBJ2-1, with D hard to call. From germline, CDR1 is SNHLY and CDR2 FYNNEI. The CDR3 extends over 15 amino acids. Trimming pared 6 bases from V and 8 bases from J, leaving 20 bases between. The CDR3 coding sequence is TGTGCCAGCAGGGAGCCTTCATCGTATTCATATGAGCAGTTCTTC. Its translation is CASREPSSYSYEQFF.

The gene calls are TRBV7-9 and TRBJ2-7; D perhaps matches TRBD2 (6 bases). V lost 4 bases to trimming and J lost 1 base, with 8 bases between them. In germline, CDR1 is SEHNR, CDR2 FQNEAQ (reference sequence). The length of the CDR3 is 13 residues. DNA of the CDR3: TGTGCCAGCAGCTCGGGACTGTCCTACGAGCAGTACTTC. Translation: CASSSGLSYEQYF.

This chain connects TRBV5-1 to TRBJ2-7, with TRBD1 as a possible D gene (6 bases). Germline V gives CDR1 SGHRS, CDR2 YFSETQ. This CDR3 region has 14 residues. Trimming cost V 4 bases and J 0 bases, with 11 bases left between them. The CDR3 DNA reads as TGCGCCAGCAGCACCCCACAGGGCTCCTACGAGCAGTACTTC. Translating it yields CASSTPQGSYEQYF.

The chain couples TRBV6-1 to TRBJ1-1; 7 nucleotides align to TRBD1. The germline V gene has CDR1 MNHNS and CDR2 SASEGT. The CDR3 is made up of 17 amino acids. The V and J ends lost 1 base and 6 bases, in that order; junction bases with no gene match: 14. CDR3: CASSEVYVGGRMAEAFF. In DNA, the CDR3 is TGTGCCAGCAGTGAAGTTTATGTAGGGGGCAGGATGGCTGAAGCTTTCTTT.